This T cell receptor (beta chain) was sequenced for a study of vaccination and CD4 T cells after COVID-19. Sequence data for DNA of cultured CD4+ T cells were generated by the Oncomine TCR Beta short-read assay. TCRdb redid the calling of the PCR reads with MiXCR, one entry per CDR3 protein. The table lists about 20,000 distinct CDR3 sequences, roughly 35% of them singletons. As to this clonotype: Its antigen is unknown. One end of the junction does not line up with germline, which may come from a read error.

The time point here: late sampling 161 to 241 days after vaccination in a few convalescent patients. The treatment is: approximately 11-day PBMC culture with coronavirus spike peptide pools or control peptides (ViraFEST assay). The length of the CDR3 is 13 residues. In germline, CDR1 is MNHNS, CDR2 SASEGT. The sequence derives from a human donor who had recovered from COVID-19. V usage is TRBV6-1 and J usage is TRBJ1-2, with D possibly matching TRBD1 (6 bases). This sample comprised CD4+ T cells from blood, cultured in vitro, obtained about 7 months after SARS-CoV-2 vaccination. The CDR3 here is CAGSGGGGYGYTF. CDR3 bases: TGTGCCGGCAGCGGGGGGGGCGGCTATGGCTACACCTTC.